This TCR beta chain originates from a study of shared clonotypes between healthy human individuals. Across the study: Donor ages ranged 18 to 49 years: a couple of women, three men.

Study results and limitations: Some naive CD4 clonotypes, around 5%, turned up in common across several donors.

Recent vaccinations or acute infections were absent in the healthy HIV-negative adult donors. The CD4+ fraction was divided into a CD45RA+ naive subset and a CD45RA-negative memory subset. This clone was found once. The antigen is unknown. V was trimmed by 3 bases and J by 0 bases, leaving 18 bases between them. This CDR3 has 17 amino acids. In germline, CDR1 is MGHRA, CDR2 YSYEKL. Measured with immunoSEQ multiplex PCR; TCRdb has only the in-frame clones, and not every one. Of 650,000 to 750,000 clones in the sample, about 78% were seen once. Sequencing used memory CD4+ T cells sorted from blood. Specified subset: CD45RA-negative fraction. This TCR was sampled from a woman between 25 and 40 years old in good health. V is TRBV4-1 and J is TRBJ2-7; tentative D call: TRBD2 (5 bases). The DNA of the CDR3 is TGCGCCAGCAGCCACACGCGGAGGCTGACGAGCTCCTACGAGCAGTACTTC. This encodes CASSHTRRLTSSYEQYF.